One TCR beta chain is described in this entry. This sample stems from a study of blood T cell repertoires in COVID-19. In the study overall: Both acute and convalescent COVID-19 samples were obtained from the United States, Italy and Spain. Sample material is recorded as cDNA or gDNA derived from T cells, B-cell-depleted T cells, or PBMCs.

Original methodology: Estimated nucleated cell counts came from reference gene primer amplification. This table comes from immunoSEQ multiplex PCR, and its TCRdb copy is limited to in-frame clones, with some not included. The V and J calls and the clone size are those of that table, but D and trimming were determined from the DNA. The sample has around 210,000 clones, 85% seen once. Germline lookup yields CDR1 MGHRA and CDR2 YSYEKL. The V gene end was trimmed by 1 base and the J gene end by 6 bases; junction bases not matched to a gene: 6. This CDR3 is 16 amino acids long. Sequences were obtained from peripheral blood. The chain uses TRBV4-1 and TRBJ2-7, with 13 bases matching TRBD2. The TCR was taken from a man aged 50-60 years with COVID-19, enrolled during active disease. The CDR3 sequence is CASSQVLLAGGVEQYF. DNA of the CDR3: TGCGCCAGCAGCCAAGTACTACTAGCGGGGGGGGTCGAGCAGTACTTC.